The rows below give T cell receptor beta chains drawn from one sample of a study of cytomegalovirus exposure and HLA in healthy donors. The assay was immunoSEQ multiplex PCR, and TCRdb's table has in-frame clones only and misses some. Here the sample spans approximately 200,000 clones, around 81% being singletons. Sequenced sample: PBMCs. These receptors all stem from a woman younger than 30 in good health and CMV-seropositive. CDR3s include the opening cysteine and the closing phenylalanine or tryptophan. D genes are given only for firm matches. A clone size is listed for some rows: how often the clone was seen (once, few, many), or a class if it is expanded.

D gene | clone size | J gene | V gene | CDR3 DNA | CDR3 protein
NA | NA | TRBJ2-6 | TRBV15 | TGTGCCACCAGCAGAGATCTCTCCAGGGGCCCCAGCTCTGGGGCCAACGTCCTGACTTTC | CATSRDLSRGPSSGANVLTF
TRBD1 | few | TRBJ2-4 | TRBV11-3 | TGTGCCAGCGAAGGGACAGAAAACATTCAGTACTTC | CASEGTENIQYF
NA | NA | TRBJ2-3 | TRBV15 | TGTGCCACCAGCAGAGAATGGGGGACGACAGGTCGTCAGAGGAATACGCAGTATTTT | CATSREWGTTGRQRNTQYF
NA | NA | TRBJ2-7 | TRBV10-3 | TGTGCCATCAGTGAGTCTGCCTACGAGCAGTACTTC | CAISESAYEQYF
NA | NA | TRBJ1-5 | TRBV18 | TGTGCCAGCTCACCCTCGTATAGCAATCAGCCCCAGCATTTT | CASSPSYSNQPQHF
TRBD2 | once | TRBJ2-5 | TRBV4-2 | TGTGCCAGCAGCCAACTTCTAACTAGCGGGGGGACTCAAGAGACCCAGTACTTC | CASSQLLTSGGTQETQYF
TRBD1 | NA | TRBJ1-4 | TRBV28 | TGTGCCAGCGGACTTCCGGGACAGAATAATGAAAAACTGTTTTTT | CASGLPGQNNEKLFF
TRBD1 | NA | TRBJ2-1 | TRBV6-1 | TGTGCCAGCGGGGCAGAGGACAGGGCTTTTGATGAGCAGTTCTTC | CASGAEDRAFDEQFF
NA | NA | TRBJ1-4 | TRBV7-9 | TGTGCCAGCAGCCCCCGTGAGGGAGCAACTAATGAAAAACTGTTTTTT | CASSPREGATNEKLFF
NA | NA | TRBJ1-5 | TRBV19 | TGTGCCAGTAGCAACAGGGATAGCAGCAATCAGCCCCAGCATTTT | CASSNRDSSNQPQHF
NA | NA | TRBJ1-3 | TRBV7-6 | TGTGCCAGCAGCCGAGGGAAAACTGGAAACACCATATATTTT | CASSRGKTGNTIYF
TRBD1 | NA | TRBJ2-5 | TRBV27 | TGTGCCAGCAGTTTATCGGGACAGGCGGGGACCCAGTACTTC | CASSLSGQAGTQYF
TRBD1 | NA | TRBJ1-3 | TRBV2 | TGTGCCAACAAGGACAGGGGAAACACCATATATTTT | CANKDRGNTIYF
TRBD2 | NA | TRBJ2-3 | TRBV5-4 | TGTGCCAGCAGCTTTAGCGGGAGCGCGACAGATACGCAGTATTTT | CASSFSGSATDTQYF
NA | NA | TRBJ2-6 | TRBV27 | TGTGCCAGCAGTTCAGGGGTTGGGGCCAACGTCCTGACTTTC | CASSSGVGANVLTF
TRBD2 | once | TRBJ2-3 | TRBV9 | TGTGCCAGCAGCGTAGTGGGGCGGGAGGCAGATACGCAGTATTTT | CASSVVGREADTQYF
NA | NA | TRBJ2-5 | TRBV9 | TGTGCCAGCAGCCATGAGACAGACCTGGGAGAGACCCAGTACTTC | CASSHETDLGETQYF
TRBD1 | once | TRBJ1-3 | TRBV14 | TGTGCCAGCGGGAGAAGGGACAGGGTGCCTTCGGGAGGAAACACCATATATTTT | CASGRRDRVPSGGNTIYF
NA | NA | TRBJ1-4 | TRBV6-1 | TGCGCCAGCAGTGGGGACATCGTAGGGCCAACTAATGAAAAACTGTTTTTT | CASSGDIVGPTNEKLFF
NA | NA | TRBJ2-1 | TRBV7-8 | TGTGCCAGCAGCTTAGGGCGGGTGAGCTCCTACAATGAGCAGTTCTTC | CASSLGRVSSYNEQFF
TRBD2 | NA | TRBJ2-5 | TRBV7-7 | TGTGCTAGCAGCTTATCCAGCGGGGCGGGTCAGACCCAGTACTTC | CASSLSSGAGQTQYF
TRBD2 | NA | TRBJ2-1 | TRBV6-1 | TGTGCCAGCCGGAATGTCGGGAGGATAAATGAGCAGTTCTTC | CASRNVGRINEQFF
TRBD1 | NA | TRBJ1-1 | TRBV7-9 | TGTTCCAGCAGCCTAAAGGGAACAGGGGAAGGGACTGAAGCTTTCTTT | CSSSLKGTGEGTEAFF
TRBD1 | NA | TRBJ1-4 | TRBV15 | TGTGCCACCAGCAGAGGGCTAATATTGGGGACAGTTGCAACTAATGAAAAACTGTTTTTT | CATSRGLILGTVATNEKLFF
TRBD1 | NA | TRBJ2-1 | TRBV6-5 | TGTGCCAGCAGCAAACAGGGGGCGGGGGAGCAGTTCTTC | CASSKQGAGEQFF
NA | NA | TRBJ2-3 | TRBV5-8 | TGTGCCAGCAGCATAGGGGTTTCGGTAGATACGCAGTATTTT | CASSIGVSVDTQYF
TRBD1 | once | TRBJ2-5 | TRBV7-9 | TGTGCCAGCAGCTTAAAGACAGGGGCCCTGGAGACCCAGTACTTC | CASSLKTGALETQYF
NA | NA | TRBJ2-2 | TRBV5-3 | TGTGCCAGAAGCTTCGCAGGGAAAATGGCCGGGGAGCTGTTTTTT | CARSFAGKMAGELFF
TRBD1 | NA | TRBJ2-7 | TRBV28 | TGTGCCAGCAGTTTATGGGACGGGACAGGGGTCTCCTACGAGCAGTACTTC | CASSLWDGTGVSYEQYF
NA | NA | TRBJ1-1 | TRBV9 | TGTGCCAGCACGGGGGAGGGGGACTCGTACACTGAAGCTTTCTTT | CASTGEGDSYTEAFF
TRBD1 | NA | TRBJ2-7 | TRBV5-1 | TGCGCCAGCCGCTTAAGGACAGGGTCCTACGAGCAGTACTTC | CASRLRTGSYEQYF
TRBD1 | NA | TRBJ1-2 | TRBV4-1 | TGCGCCAGCAGCCAACCACAGGGGGGAGGCTACACCTTC | CASSQPQGGGYTF
TRBD1 | once | TRBJ1-2 | TRBV4-1 | TGCGCCAGCAGCCAACTGGGACAGGGGGCTCATGGCTACACCTTC | CASSQLGQGAHGYTF
NA | NA | TRBJ2-3 | TRBV6-4 | TGTGCCAGCAGTGACGGGGGGGACACAAATACGCAGTATTTT | CASSDGGDTNTQYF
NA | NA | TRBJ1-1 | TRBV7-9 | TGTGCCAGCAGCTCTACGACGGGGGGCACTGAAGCTTTCTTT | CASSSTTGGTEAFF
TRBD1 | NA | TRBJ2-1 | TRBV7-7 | TGTGCTAGCAGCCCGAGACAGGGGTTATCCTACAATGAGCAGTTCTTC | CASSPRQGLSYNEQFF
NA | NA | TRBJ1-1 | TRBV5-5 | TGTGCCAGCAGCTTGTTAAAAGGTATAGCCACTGAAGCTTTCTTT | CASSLLKGIATEAFF
TRBD2 | NA | TRBJ2-2 | TRBV18 | TGTGCCAGCTCCCCCGCGGGAGGATTGGACACCGGGGAGCTGTTTTTT | CASSPAGGLDTGELFF
TRBD1 | NA | TRBJ1-6 | TRBV4-3 | TGCGCCAGCAGCCAAGACCGGGGACAGGGCAATTCACCCCTCCACTTT | CASSQDRGQGNSPLHF
NA | NA | TRBJ2-3 | TRBV30 | TGTGCCTGGGAGGTAGTGGGTTTAAAGATAACGCAGTATTTT | CAWEVVGLKITQYF
NA | NA | TRBJ2-2 | TRBV5-5 | TGTGCCAGCAGCTTTTGGTCGGGGAAGCTGTTTTTT | CASSFWSGKLFF
NA | NA | TRBJ2-3 | TRBV5-1 | TGCGCCAGCAGCTCTCAGGTCACAGATACGCAGTATTTT | CASSSQVTDTQYF
TRBD2 | NA | TRBJ2-2 | TRBV7-9 | TGTGCCAGCAGCCCTCGGACTAGCGGGGGCACCGGGGAGCTGTTTTTT | CASSPRTSGGTGELFF
NA | NA | TRBJ1-1 | TRBV11-3 | TGTGCCAGCAGCTTATTAGGGGGGGCGCGGGACTTT | CASSLLGGARDF
TRBD1 | NA | TRBJ1-2 | TRBV2 | TGTGCCAGCAGTGAAGGGGTCAGGGGGCTAGGCTACACCTTC | CASSEGVRGLGYTF
TRBD2 | NA | TRBJ2-1 | TRBV5-1 | TGCGCCAGCAGAAGGACTAGCGGGGGGGCGACCTACAATGAGCAGTTCTTC | CASRRTSGGATYNEQFF
TRBD2 | NA | TRBJ2-4 | TRBV4-2 | TGTGCCAGCAGCCAAGATAGCAGCGGGGGGGCAAACATTCAGTACTTC | CASSQDSSGGANIQYF
NA | NA | TRBJ2-2 | TRBV5-1 | TGCGCCAGCATCGGGACAACGAACACCGGGGAGCTGTTTTTT | CASIGTTNTGELFF
TRBD2 | NA | TRBJ2-3 | TRBV9 | TGTGCCAGCAGCGCGGGGGGGATCACAGATACGCAGTATTTT | CASSAGGITDTQYF
TRBD2 | NA | TRBJ2-3 | TRBV10-1 | TGCGCCAGCAGTGGCCGGGGTAGCGGGGAAAACACAGATACGCAGTACTTT | CASSGRGSGENTDTQYF
NA | NA | TRBJ2-1 | TRBV13 | TGTGCCAGCGGGGCAGTGGGGAACAATAATGAGCAGTTCTTC | CASGAVGNNNEQFF